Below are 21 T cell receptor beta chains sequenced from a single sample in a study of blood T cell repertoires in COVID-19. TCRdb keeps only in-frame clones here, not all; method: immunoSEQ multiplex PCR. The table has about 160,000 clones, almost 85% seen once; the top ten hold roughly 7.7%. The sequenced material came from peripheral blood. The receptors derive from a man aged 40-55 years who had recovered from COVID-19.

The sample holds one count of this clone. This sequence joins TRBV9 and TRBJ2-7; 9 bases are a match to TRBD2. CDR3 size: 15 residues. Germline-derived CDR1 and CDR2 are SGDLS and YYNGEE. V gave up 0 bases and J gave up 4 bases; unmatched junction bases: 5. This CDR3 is CASSVGSSGSYEQYF. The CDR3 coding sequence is TGTGCCAGCAGCGTAGGGAGTAGCGGGAGTTACGAGCAGTACTTC. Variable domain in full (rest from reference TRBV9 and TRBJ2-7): DSGVTQTPKHLITATGQRVTLRCSPRSGDLSVYWYQQSLDQGLQFLIQYYNGEERAKGNILERFSAQQFPDLHSELNLSSLELGDSALYFCASSVGSSGSYEQYFGPGTRLTVT.

The CDR3 loop reads CASSMEGAGTNEKLFF. The CDR3 coding sequence is TGTGCCAGTAGTATGGAGGGTGCAGGCACTAATGAAAAACTGTTTTTT. The rearrangement links TRBV19 to TRBJ1-4; D uncertain. The V end lost 3 bases, the J end lost 2 bases, and 13 bases lay between the germline ends. CDR3 size: 16 residues. The germline CDR1 and CDR2 sequences are LNHDA and SQIVND (reference sequence). The variable domain in full, with the rest retrieved from reference TRBV19 and TRBJ1-4, is DGGITQSPKYLFRKEGQNVTLSCEQNLNHDAMYWYRQDPGQGLRLIYYSQIVNDFQKGDIAEGYSVSREKKESFPLTVTSAQKNPTAFYLCASSMEGAGTNEKLFFGSGTQLSVL.

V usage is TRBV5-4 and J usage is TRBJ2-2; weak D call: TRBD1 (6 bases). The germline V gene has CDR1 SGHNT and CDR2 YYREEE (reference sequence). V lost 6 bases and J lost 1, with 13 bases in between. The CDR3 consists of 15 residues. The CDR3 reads CASTSGTLNTGELFF. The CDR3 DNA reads TGTGCCAGCACATCCGGGACACTGAACACCGGGGAGCTGTTTTTT.

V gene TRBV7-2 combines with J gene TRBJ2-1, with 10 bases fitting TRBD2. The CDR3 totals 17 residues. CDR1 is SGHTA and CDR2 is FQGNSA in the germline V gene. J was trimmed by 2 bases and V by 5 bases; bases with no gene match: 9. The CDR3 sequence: CASSGVAGGKAYNEQFF. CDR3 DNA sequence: TGTGCCAGCAGCGGGGTAGCGGGAGGCAAGGCCTACAATGAGCAGTTCTTC.

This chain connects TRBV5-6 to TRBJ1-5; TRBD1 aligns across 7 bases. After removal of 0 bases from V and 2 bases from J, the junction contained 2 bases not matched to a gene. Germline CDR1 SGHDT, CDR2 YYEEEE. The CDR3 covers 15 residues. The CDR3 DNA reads TGTGCCAGCAGCTTGGGACAGGGTCGCAATCAGCCCCAGCATTTT. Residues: CASSLGQGRNQPQHF.

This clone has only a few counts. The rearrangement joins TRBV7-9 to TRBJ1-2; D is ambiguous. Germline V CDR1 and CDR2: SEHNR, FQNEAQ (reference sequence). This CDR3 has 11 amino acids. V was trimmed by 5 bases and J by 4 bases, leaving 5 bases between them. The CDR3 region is CASSELYGYTF. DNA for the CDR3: TGTGCCAGCAGCGAACTCTATGGCTACACCTTC.

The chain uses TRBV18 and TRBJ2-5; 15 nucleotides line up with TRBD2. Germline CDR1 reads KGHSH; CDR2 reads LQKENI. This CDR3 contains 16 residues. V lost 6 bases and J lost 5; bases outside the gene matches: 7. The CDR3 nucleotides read TGTGCCAGCTCGACCGGGACTAGCGGGGGGCCGGAGACCCAGTACTTC. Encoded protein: CASSTGTSGGPETQYF.

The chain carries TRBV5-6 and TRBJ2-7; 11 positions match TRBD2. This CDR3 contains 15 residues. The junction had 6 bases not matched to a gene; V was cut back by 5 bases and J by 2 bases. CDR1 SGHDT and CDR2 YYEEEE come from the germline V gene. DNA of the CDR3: TGTGCCAGCAGTCGGACGACTAGCGGGGCCTACGAGCAGTACTTC. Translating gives CASSRTTSGAYEQYF.

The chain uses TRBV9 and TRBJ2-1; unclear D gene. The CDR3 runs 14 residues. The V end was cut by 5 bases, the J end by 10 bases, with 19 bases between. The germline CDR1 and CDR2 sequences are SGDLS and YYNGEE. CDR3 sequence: CASSEGDTPSEQFF. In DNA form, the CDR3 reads TGTGCCAGCAGTGAAGGTGACACACCCAGCGAGCAGTTCTTC.

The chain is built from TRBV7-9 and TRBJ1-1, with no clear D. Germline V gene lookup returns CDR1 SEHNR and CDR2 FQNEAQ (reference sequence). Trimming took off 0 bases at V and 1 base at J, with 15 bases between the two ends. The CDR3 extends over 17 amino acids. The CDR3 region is CASSLALGSLANTEAFF. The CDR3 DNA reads TGTGCCAGCAGCTTAGCGCTAGGCTCCTTAGCGAACACTGAAGCTTTCTTT.

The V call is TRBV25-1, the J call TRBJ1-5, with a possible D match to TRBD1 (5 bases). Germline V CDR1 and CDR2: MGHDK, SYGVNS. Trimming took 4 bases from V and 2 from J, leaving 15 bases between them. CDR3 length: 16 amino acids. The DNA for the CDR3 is TGTGCCAGCAGTGGGGGGGGGACCGTCGGCAATCAGCCCCAGCATTTT. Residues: CASSGGGTVGNQPQHF.

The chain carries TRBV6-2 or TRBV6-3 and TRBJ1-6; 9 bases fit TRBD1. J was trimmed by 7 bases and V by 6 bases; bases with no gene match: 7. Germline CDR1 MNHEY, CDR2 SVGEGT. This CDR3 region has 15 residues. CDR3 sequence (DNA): TGTGCCAGCAGCCTTGGACAGGGGCGGAATTCACCCCTCCACTTT. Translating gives CASSLGQGRNSPLHF.

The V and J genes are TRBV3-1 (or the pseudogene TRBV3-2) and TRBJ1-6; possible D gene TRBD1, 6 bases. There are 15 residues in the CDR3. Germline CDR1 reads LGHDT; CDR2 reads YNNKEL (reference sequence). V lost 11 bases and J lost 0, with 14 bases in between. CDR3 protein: CAARGSSSYNSPLHF. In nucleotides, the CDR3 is TGTGCCGCGAGGGGGTCGAGCTCCTATAATTCACCCCTCCACTTT.

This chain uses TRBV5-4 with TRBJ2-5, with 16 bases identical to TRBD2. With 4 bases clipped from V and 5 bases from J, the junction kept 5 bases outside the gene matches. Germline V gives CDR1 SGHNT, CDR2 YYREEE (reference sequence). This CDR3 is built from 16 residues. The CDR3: CASSHGTSGGVETQYF. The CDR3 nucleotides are TGTGCCAGCAGCCACGGGACTAGCGGGGGGGTTGAGACCCAGTACTTC. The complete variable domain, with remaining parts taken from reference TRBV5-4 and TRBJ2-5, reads ETGVTQSPTHLIKTRGQQVTLRCSSQSGHNTVSWYQQALGQGPQFIFQYYREEENGRGNFPPRFSGLQFPNYSSELNVNALELDDSALYLCASSHGTSGGVETQYFGPGTRLLVL.

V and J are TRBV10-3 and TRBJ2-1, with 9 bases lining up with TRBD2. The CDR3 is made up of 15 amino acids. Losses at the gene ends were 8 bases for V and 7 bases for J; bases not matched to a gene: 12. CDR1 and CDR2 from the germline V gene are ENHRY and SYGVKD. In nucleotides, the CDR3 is TGTGCCATCTCCGGAGGGCGGGAGGGCCTGAATGAGCAGTTCTTC. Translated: CAISGGREGLNEQFF.

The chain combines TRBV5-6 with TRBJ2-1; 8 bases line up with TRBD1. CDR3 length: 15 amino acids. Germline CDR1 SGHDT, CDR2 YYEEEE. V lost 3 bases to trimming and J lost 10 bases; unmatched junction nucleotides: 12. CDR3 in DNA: TGTGCCAGCAGCTCTCCAGGGGGCTTGGTAGGCGAGCAGTTCTTC. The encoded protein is CASSSPGGLVGEQFF.

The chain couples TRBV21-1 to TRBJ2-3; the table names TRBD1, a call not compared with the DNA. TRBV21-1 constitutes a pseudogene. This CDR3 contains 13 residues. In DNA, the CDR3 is TGTGCCAGCTGGGGCGACCCCACAGATACGCAGTATTTT. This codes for CASWGDPTDTQYF.

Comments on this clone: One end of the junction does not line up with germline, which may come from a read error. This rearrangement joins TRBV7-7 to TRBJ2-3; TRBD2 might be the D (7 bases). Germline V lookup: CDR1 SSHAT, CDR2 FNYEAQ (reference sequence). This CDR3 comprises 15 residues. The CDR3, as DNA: TGTGCTAGCAGCGCTAGGGGGGGATTCACAGATACGCAGTATTTT. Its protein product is CASSARGGFTDTQYF. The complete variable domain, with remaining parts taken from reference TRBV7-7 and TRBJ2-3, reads GAGVSQSPRYKVTKRGQDVTLRCDPISSHATLYWYQQALGQGPEFLTYFNYEAQPDKSGLPSDRFSAERPEGSISTLTIQRTEQRDSAMYRCASSARGGFTDTQYFGPGTRLTVL.

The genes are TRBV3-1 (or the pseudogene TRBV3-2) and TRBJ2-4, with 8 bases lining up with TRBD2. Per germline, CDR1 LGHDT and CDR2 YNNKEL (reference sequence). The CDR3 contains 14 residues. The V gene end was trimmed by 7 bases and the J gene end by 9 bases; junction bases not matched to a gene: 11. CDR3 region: CASTTTGGPAIQYF. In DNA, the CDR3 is TGTGCCAGCACTACGACGGGGGGGCCGGCCATTCAGTACTTC.

The CDR3 protein is CASSQASLGIPSGRSDEQFF. CDR3 sequence (DNA): TGCGCCAGCAGCCAAGCCTCCTTGGGCATCCCTAGCGGGAGGAGCGATGAGCAGTTCTTC. The genes are TRBV4-1 and TRBJ2-1; 11 bases are a match to TRBD2. CDR1 MGHRA and CDR2 YSYEKL come from the germline V gene. V was clipped by 1 base and J by 8 bases; unmatched bases: 19. The CDR3 length is 20 residues.

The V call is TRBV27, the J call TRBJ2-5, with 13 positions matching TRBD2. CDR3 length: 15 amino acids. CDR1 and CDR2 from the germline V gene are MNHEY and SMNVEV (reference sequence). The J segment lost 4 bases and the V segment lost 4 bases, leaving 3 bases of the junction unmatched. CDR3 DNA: TGTGCCAGCAGTTCACTAGCGGGGGGGCGAGAGACCCAGTACTTC. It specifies CASSSLAGGRETQYF.